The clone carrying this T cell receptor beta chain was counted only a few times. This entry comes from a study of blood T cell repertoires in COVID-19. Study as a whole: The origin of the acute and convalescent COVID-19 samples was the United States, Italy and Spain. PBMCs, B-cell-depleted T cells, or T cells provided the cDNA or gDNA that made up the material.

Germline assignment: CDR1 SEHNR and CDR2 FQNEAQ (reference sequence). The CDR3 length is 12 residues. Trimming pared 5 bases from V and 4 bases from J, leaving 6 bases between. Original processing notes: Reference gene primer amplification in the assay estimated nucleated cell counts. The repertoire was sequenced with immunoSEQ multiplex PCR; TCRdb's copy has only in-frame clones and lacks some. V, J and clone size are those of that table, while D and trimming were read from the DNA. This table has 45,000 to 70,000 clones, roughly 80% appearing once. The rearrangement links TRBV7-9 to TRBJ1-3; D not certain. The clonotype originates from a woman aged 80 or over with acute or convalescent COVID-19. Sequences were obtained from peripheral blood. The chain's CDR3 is CASSPGGNTIYF. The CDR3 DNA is TGTGCCAGCAGCCCAGGCGGAAACACCATATATTTT.